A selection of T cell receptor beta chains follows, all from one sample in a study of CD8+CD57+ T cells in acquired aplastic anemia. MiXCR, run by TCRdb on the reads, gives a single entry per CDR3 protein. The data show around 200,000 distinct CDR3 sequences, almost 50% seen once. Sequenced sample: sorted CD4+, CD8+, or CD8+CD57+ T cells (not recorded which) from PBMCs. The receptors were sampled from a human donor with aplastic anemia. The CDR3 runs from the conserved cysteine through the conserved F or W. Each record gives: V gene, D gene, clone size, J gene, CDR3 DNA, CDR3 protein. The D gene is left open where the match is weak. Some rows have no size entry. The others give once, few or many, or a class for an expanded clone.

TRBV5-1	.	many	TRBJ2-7	TGCGCCAGCAGGGGGGGAGGTCACACCTACGAGCAGTACTTC	CASRGGGHTYEQYF
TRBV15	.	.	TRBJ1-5	TGTGCCACCAGCAGAGGGGTCGGGCAGCCCCAGCATTTT	CATSRGVGQPQHF
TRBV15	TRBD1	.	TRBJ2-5	TGTGCCACCAATTGGGGACAGGGAATGCAAGAGACCCAGTACTTC	CATNWGQGMQETQYF
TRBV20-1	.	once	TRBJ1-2	TGCAGTGCGCCAGGGCATAGCTATGGCTACACCTTC	CSAPGHSYGYTF
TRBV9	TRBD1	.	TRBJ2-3	TGTGCCAGCAGCGTTGCGGGACAGGGGACAGATACGCAGTATTTT	CASSVAGQGTDTQYF
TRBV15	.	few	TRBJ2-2	TGTGCCACCAGCTCGTACTTAGGGGAGCTGTTTTTT	CATSSYLGELFF
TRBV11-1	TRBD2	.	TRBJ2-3	TGTGCCAGCAGCCTACAAAAGCGGGGTTCTAGCACAGATACGCAGTATTTT	CASSLQKRGSSTDTQYF
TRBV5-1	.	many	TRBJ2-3	TGCGCCAGCAGCTTCTCTCACCCTTACACAGATACGCAGTATTTT	CASSFSHPYTDTQYF
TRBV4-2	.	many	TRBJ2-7	TGTGCCAGCAGCCAAGATGTTTCCAGGATAGCGTTGAACGAGCAGTACTTC	CASSQDVSRIALNEQYF
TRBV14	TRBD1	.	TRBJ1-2	TGTGCCAGCAGCCCAACCGGGACAGTAATGCGAGTTGGCTACACCTTC	CASSPTGTVMRVGYTF
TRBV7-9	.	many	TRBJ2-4	TGTGCCAGCAGCTTATCCAGCGGACGAGGCATTCAGTACTTC	CASSLSSGRGIQYF
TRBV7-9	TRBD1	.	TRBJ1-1	TGTGCCAGCAGGGGGACAGTTGAAGCTTTCTTT	CASRGTVEAFF
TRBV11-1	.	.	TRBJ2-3	TGTGCCAGCAGCCCGCGAGGACAGTACTTAACAGATACGCAGTATTTT	CASSPRGQYLTDTQYF
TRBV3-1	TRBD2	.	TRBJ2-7	TGTGCCAGCAGCCCCGCTAGCGGGTCCTACGAGCAGTACTTC	CASSPASGSYEQYF
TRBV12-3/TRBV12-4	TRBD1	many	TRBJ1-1	TGTGCCAGCAGTTGGCCGGACAGGCCAAACACTGAAGCTTTCTTT	CASSWPDRPNTEAFF
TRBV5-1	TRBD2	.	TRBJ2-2	TGCGCCAGCAGCATGATAGCGGGGGATCACACCGGGGAGCTGTTTTTT	CASSMIAGDHTGELFF
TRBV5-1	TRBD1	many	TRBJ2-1	TGCGCCAGCAGCCCTAGACAGGGGGATCATGGTGAGCAGTTCTTC	CASSPRQGDHGEQFF
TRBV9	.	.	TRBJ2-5	TGTGCCAGCAGCGTAGGTGCAGCCGGATTAACCCAGTACTTC	CASSVGAAGLTQYF